The clone carrying this TCR beta chain was counted a single time. Original handling: Reference gene primer amplification yielded estimated nucleated cell counts. The assay was immunoSEQ multiplex PCR, and TCRdb's table has in-frame clones only and misses some. V and J calls plus clone size are reproduced from that table; the DNA served to infer D and trimming. Of 150,000 to 200,000 clones in the sample, approximately 86% were seen once. This specimen comes from a study of blood T cell repertoires in COVID-19. In the study overall: COVID-19 samples collected from the United States, Italy and Spain covered acute and convalescent phases. Sample material is recorded as cDNA or gDNA derived from T cells, B-cell-depleted T cells, or PBMCs.

Germline V lookup: CDR1 SSHAT, CDR2 FNYEAQ (reference sequence). Trimming removed 3 bases from V and 5 bases from J; junction bases left unmatched: 8. CDR3 length equals 15 residues. The chain employs TRBV7-7 and TRBJ2-5; 8 nucleotides line up with TRBD2. The sequencing input was peripheral blood. The clonotype was recovered from a man aged 50 or older with active or convalescent COVID-19. The CDR3 nucleotides read TGTGCCAGCAGCTTTCTCAGCGGGAGTTCGGAGACCCAGTACTTC. As protein: CASSFLSGSSETQYF.